The clone carrying this TCR beta chain was counted ten times or more. Its target is not known. Full-length variable regions came from constant-region reverse primers plus semi-nested Nested Universal Primer A PCR. TCRdb analysed the 5' RACE reads with MiXCR anew, one entry per CDR3 protein. In the table there are some 10,000 distinct CDR3 sequences, 17% of which are singletons. Treg sorting used a CD4+CD25+CD127-/low gate. General study findings and limits: Larger-cohort validation covered only one TCR beta V-J rearrangement. In terms of TCR gene usage, tumor memory CD4+ T cells clustered together with blood and lymph node memory CD4+ cells, as well as with lymph node naive CD4+ cells.

This CDR3 region has 14 residues. With 4 bases clipped from V and 2 bases from J, the junction kept 3 bases outside the gene matches. Germline V gives CDR1 SGHAT, CDR2 FQNNGV. The sequencing input was Tregs sorted from a lymph node. The receptor's source is a female donor with breast cancer. V and J are TRBV11-2 and TRBJ2-7; TRBD1 matches at 9 bases. CDR3 residues: CASSWGQGTYEQYF. The CDR3 DNA sequence: TGTGCCAGCAGCTGGGGACAGGGAACCTACGAGCAGTACTTC.